The next 16 T cell receptor beta chains were all read from a single sample in a study of blood T cells in healthy people across ages. Alongside a J-beta primer mix, a sample-barcoded 5' primer served in a second PCR lasting about 7 to 12 cycles. TCRdb independently ran MiXCR on the 5' RACE reads; one entry per CDR3 protein. The sample includes some 900,000 distinct CDR3 sequences, 45% to 50% seen only once; the top ten take under 15%. Sequenced: blood. The receptors here all came from a young man in good health.

CDR3 loop: CSASLALVRDPGQYF. CDR3 DNA sequence: TGCAGTGCTAGTTTGGCATTGGTTCGGGACCCCGGTCAGTACTTC. This chain connects TRBV20-1 to TRBJ2-4; D is possibly TRBD1 or TRBD2 (5 bases each). V was pared by 3 bases and J by 12 bases, with 24 bases between. Germline V gene data show CDR1 as DFQATT and CDR2 as SNEGSKA (reference sequence). The CDR3 loop spans 15 amino acids.

CDR3 DNA sequence: TGTGCCAGCACGCGAACCCGTAGCTCCTACGAGCAGTACTTC. It specifies CASTRTRSSYEQYF. The rearrangement links TRBV2 to TRBJ2-7; D is unresolved. The CDR3 totals 14 residues. The V end was cut by 7 bases, the J end by 0 bases, with 13 bases between. Germline CDR1 and CDR2: SNHLY and FYNNEI. The full variable domain, with the rest looked up from reference TRBV2 and TRBJ2-7, is EPEVTQTPSHQVTQMGQEVILRCVPISNHLYFYWYRQILGQKVEFLVSFYNNEISEKSEIFDDQFSVERPDGSNFTLKIRSTKLEDSAMYFCASTRTRSSYEQYFGPGTRLTVT.

V usage is TRBV7-9 and J usage is TRBJ2-5; TRBD1 matches 7 bases. With the DNA end fitting TRBJ2-7 better, the J assignment may be wrong. This CDR3 has 15 residues. From germline, CDR1 is SEHNR and CDR2 FQNEAQ (reference sequence). In DNA form, the CDR3 reads TGTGCCAGCAGCTCCATGGGACAGCACTACTACGAGCAGTACTTC. Translating gives CASSSMGQHYYEQYF.

The chain employs TRBV3-1 and TRBJ2-1, with TRBD2 identical over 11 bases. CDR1 is LGHDT, CDR2 YNNKEL, per germline (reference sequence). The J segment lost 8 bases and the V segment lost 1 base, leaving 4 bases of the junction unmatched. This CDR3 spans 15 amino acids. The CDR3 DNA is TGTGCCAGCAGCCAAGGGACTAGCGGGTTCTATGAGCAGTTCTTC. Translation: CASSQGTSGFYEQFF.

This chain connects TRBV11-1 to TRBJ2-7; the D gene is possibly TRBD1 (6 bases). Trimming shortened V by 8 bases and J by 7 bases, and 18 bases separated the two germline ends. The CDR3 is 13 residues long. Per the germline V gene, CDR1 is SGHAT and CDR2 is FQDESV (reference sequence). The CDR3 DNA reads TGTGCCAGCGGAGATGACAGGTTTGAGGAGCAGTACTTC. Encoded protein: CASGDDRFEEQYF.

The chain recombines TRBV2 with TRBJ1-2; the match to TRBD1 covers 8 bases. V trimming: 6 bases; J trimming: 2 bases; junction bases outside the gene matches: 5. CDR1 is SNHLY, CDR2 FYNNEI, per germline. This CDR3 contains 14 residues. The CDR3 DNA is TGTGCCAGCAGAGACAGGGGACTAAACTATGGCTACACCTTC. Translating it yields CASRDRGLNYGYTF.

CDR3 sequence: CASSYDRGVSYEQYF. DNA of the CDR3: TGTGCCAGCAGTTACGACCGGGGTGTCTCCTACGAGCAGTACTTC. The chain links TRBV6-2 or TRBV6-3 to TRBJ2-7, with TRBD2 as a possible D gene (5 bases). V gave up 2 bases and J gave up 0 bases, with 11 bases separating them. CDR3 length: 15 residues. Germline CDR1 is MNHEY and CDR2 is SVGEGT.

The sample holds one count of this clonotype. V is TRBV6-6 and J is TRBJ2-5; 8 bases agree with TRBD2. The CDR3 runs 16 residues. The trim removed 6 bases at V and 3 bases at J, leaving 12 bases unmatched. Germline CDR1 MNHNY, CDR2 SVGAGI (reference sequence). The DNA of the CDR3 is TGTGCCAGCAGGGTCCCTCCGGGGGGGGTTAAAGAGACCCAGTACTTC. Its translation is CASRVPPGGVKETQYF.

V is TRBV20-1 and J is TRBJ1-2, with TRBD1 matching over 8 bases. The CDR3 has 13 residues. CDR1 and CDR2 from the germline V gene are DFQATT and SNEGSKA (reference sequence). V trimming: 7 bases; J trimming: 5 bases; junction bases outside the gene matches: 9. CDR3 loop: CSDLQDRAYGYTF. CDR3 coding DNA: TGCAGTGACCTCCAGGACAGGGCATATGGCTACACCTTC.

The chain couples TRBV5-1 to TRBJ2-2; D possibly matches TRBD1 or TRBD2 (5 bases each). Germline V CDR1 and CDR2: SGHRS, YFSETQ. This CDR3 comprises 15 residues. Trimming took off 3 bases at V and 4 bases at J, with 13 bases between the two ends. CDR3 in amino acids: CASSYGTVLTGELFF. The CDR3 nucleotides are TGCGCCAGCAGCTACGGGACGGTACTCACCGGGGAGCTGTTTTTT.

The chain employs TRBV20-1 and TRBJ1-1; 7 bases align to TRBD1. Germline-derived CDR1 and CDR2 are DFQATT and SNEGSKA (reference sequence). CDR3 length equals 12 residues. The ends lost 0 bases at V and 9 bases at J; junction bases unmatched: 4. CDR3 in DNA: TGCAGTGCTAGAGATGGAAGGGGGCAAGCTTTCTTT. Its translation is CSARDGRGQAFF.

CDR3 amino acids: CASSPSGTLNQPQHF. In nucleotides, the CDR3 is TGTGCCAGCAGTCCCTCCGGGACCCTTAATCAGCCCCAGCATTTT. V and J are TRBV6-5 and TRBJ1-5, with TRBD1 as a possible D gene (5 bases). V lost 5 bases, J lost 4 bases, and 15 bases lay in between. CDR1 is MNHEY, CDR2 SVGAGI, per germline. The length of the CDR3 is 15 residues.

The rearrangement uses TRBV7-6 and TRBJ2-1; D not certain. V was clipped by 1 base and J by 10 bases, with 8 bases between them. The CDR3 is 12 residues long. Germline assignment: CDR1 SGHVS and CDR2 FNYEAQ. Here the CDR3 reads CASSLEVCEQFF. The CDR3 bases are TGTGCCAGCAGCTTAGAGGTATGCGAGCAGTTCTTC.

CDR3 in amino acids: CSVRTNTDTQYF. CDR3 nucleotide sequence: TGCAGCGTCCGGACTAATACAGATACGCAGTATTTT. The chain joins TRBV29-1 to TRBJ2-3; D is possibly TRBD2 (6 bases). V lost 6 bases, J lost 3 bases, and 10 bases lay in between. This CDR3 comprises 12 residues. CDR1 is SQVTM and CDR2 is ANQGSEA in the germline V gene.

This clonotype was seen many times. The chain carries TRBV6-4 and TRBJ2-3; 8 bases agree with TRBD2. The J segment lost 4 bases and the V segment lost 0 bases, leaving 0 bases of the junction unmatched. The CDR3 length is 14 residues. The germline V gene has CDR1 MRHNA and CDR2 SNTAGT. The CDR3 protein is CASSDSRGADTQYF. Written as DNA, the CDR3 is TGTGCCAGCAGTGACTCGCGGGGGGCAGATACGCAGTATTTT.

This clonotype came up once. This chain uses TRBV3-1 with TRBJ1-1, with no clear D. The CDR3 has 13 residues. Trimming stripped 5 bases from V and 10 bases from J, with 17 bases between. Germline V lookup: CDR1 LGHDT, CDR2 YNNKEL (reference sequence). The CDR3 nucleotides read TGTGCCAGCAGCAAGACCTTCGGGGAGGGAGCTTTCTTT. Amino acid sequence: CASSKTFGEGAFF.